This T cell receptor beta chain was identified in a study of human T cells and chemical hapten exposure. The overall study: A roughly 2 cm by roughly 2 cm inner upper arm patch received 2% DPC for sensitization.

This clonotype has a handful of counts. The time point was: pre-sensitization, week 0. As to treatment: therapeutic diphenylcyclopropenone sensitization with weekly scalp DPC. Investigators collected blood before applying each patch test. Participating donors were patients with alopecia, aged 18 to 70 years, considered appropriate candidates for DPC. Trimming cost V 1 base and J 1 base, with 18 bases left between them. The CDR3 spans 18 residues. CDR1 is SGHAT and CDR2 is FQNNGV in the germline V gene. In the original workflow: Sample TCR counts, which ranged from about 20,000 to 690,600, had a median of about 100,000. TCRdb redid the calling of the RACE reads with MiXCR, one entry per CDR3 protein. These V and J calls are TCRdb output, not the study's own analysis. The table lists 350,000 to 400,000 distinct CDR3 sequences, approximately 5.1% of them singletons, with 2% to 3% in the top ten.

This chain uses TRBV11-2 with TRBJ2-3; tentative D call: TRBD2 (6 bases). The sample was whole blood, taken in connection with sensitization to the hapten diphenylcyclopropenone (DPC). The TCR was taken from a woman aged 45-59 years with alopecia areata. Some clones in this sample may be carry-over from other donors' samples. The CDR3 here is CASSLARGISSGTDTQYF. The CDR3 DNA reads TGTGCCAGCAGCTTAGCCCGCGGGATCTCGAGTGGCACAGATACGCAGTATTTT. The variable domain in full, completed from reference TRBV11-2 and TRBJ2-3, reads EAGVAQSPRYKIIEKRQSVAFWCNPISGHATLYWYQQILGQGPKLLIQFQNNGVVDDSQLPKDRFSAERLKGVDSTLKIQPAKLEDSAVYLCASSLARGISSGTDTQYFGPGTRLTVL.